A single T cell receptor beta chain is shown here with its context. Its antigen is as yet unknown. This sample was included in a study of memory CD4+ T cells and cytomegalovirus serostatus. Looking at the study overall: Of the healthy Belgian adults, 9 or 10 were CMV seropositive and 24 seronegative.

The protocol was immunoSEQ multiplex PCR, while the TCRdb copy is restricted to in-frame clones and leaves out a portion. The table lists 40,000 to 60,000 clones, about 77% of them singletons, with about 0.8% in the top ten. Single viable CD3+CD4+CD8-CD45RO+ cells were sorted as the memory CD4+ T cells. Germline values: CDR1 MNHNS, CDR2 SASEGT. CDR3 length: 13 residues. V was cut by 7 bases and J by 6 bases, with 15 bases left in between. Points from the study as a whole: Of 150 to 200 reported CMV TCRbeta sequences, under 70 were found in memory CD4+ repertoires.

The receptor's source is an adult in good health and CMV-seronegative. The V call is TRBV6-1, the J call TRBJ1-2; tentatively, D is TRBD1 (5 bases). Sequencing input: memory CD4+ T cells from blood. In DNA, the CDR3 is TGTGCCAGCAACCTAGACAGTCTCGATGGCTACACCTTC. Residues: CASNLDSLDGYTF.